This entry describes one T cell receptor beta chain. The authors produced TCR alpha and TCR beta cDNA libraries with sample barcodes and UMIs by 5'RACE using constant-segment primers. TCRdb passed the 5' RACE reads through MiXCR, listing each CDR3 protein once. This sample has around 430,000 distinct CDR3 sequences; about 17% occur once, and the top ten carry about 22%. This CDR3 comprises 14 residues. J lost 7 bases, V lost 0 bases, and 2 bases had no gene match. CDR1 and CDR2 (germline): SGHTA, FQGNSA. The data originate from a study of T-cell memory formation after mild COVID-19. Study-level information: Each donor largely had its own TCR clusters.

This chain links TRBV7-2 with TRBJ2-4, with 8 bases identical to TRBD2. Input material: PBMCs or a T cell subset sorted from them (not recorded which). The TCR originated in a man between 18 and 35 years old who had mild COVID-19 (a few samples of this study predate the infection). Cell type and time point are not known. This chain's CDR3 is CASSLAGGGNIQYF. CDR3 nucleotide sequence: TGTGCCAGCAGCTTAGCCGGGGGGGGTAACATTCAGTACTTC.